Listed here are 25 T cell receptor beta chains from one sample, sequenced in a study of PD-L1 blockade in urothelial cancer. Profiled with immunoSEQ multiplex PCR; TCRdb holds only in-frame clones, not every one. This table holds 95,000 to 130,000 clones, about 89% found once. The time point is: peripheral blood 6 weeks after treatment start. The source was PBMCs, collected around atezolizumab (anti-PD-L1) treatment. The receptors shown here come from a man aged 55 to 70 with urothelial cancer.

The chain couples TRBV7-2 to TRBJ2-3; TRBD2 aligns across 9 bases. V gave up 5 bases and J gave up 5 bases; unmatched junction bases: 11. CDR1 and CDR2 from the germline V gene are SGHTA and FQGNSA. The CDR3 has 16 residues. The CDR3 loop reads CASSKGAGGRIDTQYF. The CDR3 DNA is TGTGCCAGCAGCAAGGGGGCGGGGGGGCGGATAGATACGCAGTATTTT.

The CDR3 is CASSMANTEAFF. The CDR3 coding sequence is TGTGCCAGCAGTATGGCTAACACTGAAGCTTTCTTT. The V gene is TRBV28, the J gene TRBJ1-1; D remains unclear. Deletions cut 5 bases from V and 2 bases from J, with 6 bases between. The V gene's germline CDR1 is MDHEN and CDR2 SYDVKM. CDR3 length: 12 amino acids.

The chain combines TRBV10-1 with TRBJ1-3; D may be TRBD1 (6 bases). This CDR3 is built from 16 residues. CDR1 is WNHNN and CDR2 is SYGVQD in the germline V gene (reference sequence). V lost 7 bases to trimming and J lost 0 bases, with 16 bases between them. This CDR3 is CASIPGQRYSGNTIYF. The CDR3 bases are TGCGCCAGCATTCCCGGACAGAGATACTCTGGAAACACCATATATTTT.

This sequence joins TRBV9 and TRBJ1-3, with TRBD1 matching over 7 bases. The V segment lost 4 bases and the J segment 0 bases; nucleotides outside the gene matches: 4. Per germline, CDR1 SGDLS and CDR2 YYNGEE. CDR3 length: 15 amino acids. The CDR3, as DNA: TGTGCCAGCAGCACGGGACAGAGCTCTGGAAACACCATATATTTT. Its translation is CASSTGQSSGNTIYF.

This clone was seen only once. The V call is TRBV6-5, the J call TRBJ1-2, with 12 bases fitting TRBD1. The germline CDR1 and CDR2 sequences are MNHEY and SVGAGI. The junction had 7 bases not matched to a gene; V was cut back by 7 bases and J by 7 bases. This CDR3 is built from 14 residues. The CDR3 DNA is TGTGCCAGCATGGGGACAGGGGGCAACGGTGGCTACACCTTC. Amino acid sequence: CASMGTGGNGGYTF.

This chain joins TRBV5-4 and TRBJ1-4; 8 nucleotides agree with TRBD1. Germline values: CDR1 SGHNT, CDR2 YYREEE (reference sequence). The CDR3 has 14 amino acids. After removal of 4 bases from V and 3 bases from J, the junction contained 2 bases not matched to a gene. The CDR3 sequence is CASSPGQANEKLFF. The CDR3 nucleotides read TGTGCCAGCAGCCCGGGACAGGCTAATGAAAAACTGTTTTTT.

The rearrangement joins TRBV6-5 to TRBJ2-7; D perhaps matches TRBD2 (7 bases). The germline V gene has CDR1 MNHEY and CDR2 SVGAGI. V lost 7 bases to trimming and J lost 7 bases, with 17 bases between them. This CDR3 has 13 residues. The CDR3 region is CASTGDWGGEQYF. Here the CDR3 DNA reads TGTGCCAGCACAGGGGACTGGGGGGGAGAGCAGTACTTC.

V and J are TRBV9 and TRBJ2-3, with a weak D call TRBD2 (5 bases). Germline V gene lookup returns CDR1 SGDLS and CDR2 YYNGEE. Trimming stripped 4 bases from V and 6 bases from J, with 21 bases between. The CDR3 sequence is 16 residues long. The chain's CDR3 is CASSPSVASRGDTQYF. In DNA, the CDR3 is TGTGCCAGCAGCCCCTCCGTGGCTAGCCGTGGTGATACGCAGTATTTT.

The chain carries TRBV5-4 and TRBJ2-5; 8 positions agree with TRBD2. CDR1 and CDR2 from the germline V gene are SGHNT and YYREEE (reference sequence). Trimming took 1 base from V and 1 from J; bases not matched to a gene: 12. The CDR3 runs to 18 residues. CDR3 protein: CASSLRGGGRPFQETQYF. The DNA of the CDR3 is TGTGCCAGCAGCTTGAGGGGCGGGGGGCGACCCTTCCAAGAGACCCAGTACTTC.

CDR3 in amino acids: CASSRQGNTGELFF. CDR3 nucleotide sequence: TGCGCCAGCAGCCGTCAGGGGAACACCGGGGAGCTGTTTTTT. The chain recombines TRBV5-1 with TRBJ2-2; TRBD1 is a possible D gene (5 bases). Deletions cut 4 bases from V and 1 base from J, with 8 bases between. From germline, CDR1 is SGHRS and CDR2 YFSETQ. This CDR3 has 14 amino acids.

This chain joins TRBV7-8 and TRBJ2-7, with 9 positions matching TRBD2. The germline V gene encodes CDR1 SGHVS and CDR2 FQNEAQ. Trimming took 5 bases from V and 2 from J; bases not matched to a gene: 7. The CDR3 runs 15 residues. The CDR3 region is CASSSWREGAYEQYF. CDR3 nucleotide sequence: TGTGCCAGCAGCAGCTGGCGGGAGGGGGCCTACGAGCAGTACTTC.

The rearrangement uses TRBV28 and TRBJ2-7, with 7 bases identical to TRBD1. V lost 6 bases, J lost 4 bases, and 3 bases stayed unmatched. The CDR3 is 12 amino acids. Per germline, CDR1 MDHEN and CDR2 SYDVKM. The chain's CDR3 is CASRGQAYEQYF. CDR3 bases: TGTGCCAGCAGAGGACAGGCGTACGAGCAGTACTTC.

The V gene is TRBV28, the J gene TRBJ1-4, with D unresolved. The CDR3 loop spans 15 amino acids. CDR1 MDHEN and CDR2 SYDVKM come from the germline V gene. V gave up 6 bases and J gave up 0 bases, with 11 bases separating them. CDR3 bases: TGTGCCAGCAGACTCCCGGGTACAACTAATGAAAAACTGTTTTTT. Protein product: CASRLPGTTNEKLFF. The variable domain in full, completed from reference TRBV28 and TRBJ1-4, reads DVKVTQSSRYLVKRTGEKVFLECVQDMDHENMFWYRQDPGLGLRLIYFSYDVKMKEKGDIPEGYSVSREKKERFSLILESASTNQTSMYLCASRLPGTTNEKLFFGSGTQLSVL.

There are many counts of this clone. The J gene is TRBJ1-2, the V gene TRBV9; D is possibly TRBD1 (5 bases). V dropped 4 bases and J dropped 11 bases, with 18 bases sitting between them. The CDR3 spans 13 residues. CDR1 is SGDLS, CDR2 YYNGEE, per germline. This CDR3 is CASSPEVGGRYTF. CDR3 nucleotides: TGTGCCAGCAGCCCAGAGGTGGGGGGAAGGTACACCTTC. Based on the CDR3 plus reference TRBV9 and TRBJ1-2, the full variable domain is DSGVTQTPKHLITATGQRVTLRCSPRSGDLSVYWYQQSLDQGLQFLIQYYNGEERAKGNILERFSAQQFPDLHSELNLSSLELGDSALYFCASSPEVGGRYTFGSGTRLTVV.

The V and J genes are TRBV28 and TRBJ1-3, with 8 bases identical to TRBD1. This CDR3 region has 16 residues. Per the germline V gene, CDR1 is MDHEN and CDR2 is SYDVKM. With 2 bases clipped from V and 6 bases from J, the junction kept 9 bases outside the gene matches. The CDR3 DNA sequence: TGTGCCAGCAGTTTAGCCACGGGACAGGTTGTAAACACCATATATTTT. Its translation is CASSLATGQVVNTIYF. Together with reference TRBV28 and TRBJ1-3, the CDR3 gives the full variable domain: DVKVTQSSRYLVKRTGEKVFLECVQDMDHENMFWYRQDPGLGLRLIYFSYDVKMKEKGDIPEGYSVSREKKERFSLILESASTNQTSMYLCASSLATGQVVNTIYFGEGSWLTVV.

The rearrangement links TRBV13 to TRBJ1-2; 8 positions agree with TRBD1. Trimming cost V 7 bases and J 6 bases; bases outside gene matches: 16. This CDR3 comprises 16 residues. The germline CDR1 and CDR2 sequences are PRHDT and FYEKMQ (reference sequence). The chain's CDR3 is CASTLKGGQGDNGYTF. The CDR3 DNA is TGTGCCAGCACCCTAAAAGGTGGACAGGGTGACAATGGCTACACCTTC.

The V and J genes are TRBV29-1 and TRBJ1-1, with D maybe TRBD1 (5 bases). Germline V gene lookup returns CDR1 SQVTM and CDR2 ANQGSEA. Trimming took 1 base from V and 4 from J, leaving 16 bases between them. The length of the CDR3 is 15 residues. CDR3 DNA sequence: TGCAGCGTTGAAGCAGGAAGCTCGGGGGGCACTGAAGCTTTCTTT. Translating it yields CSVEAGSSGGTEAFF.

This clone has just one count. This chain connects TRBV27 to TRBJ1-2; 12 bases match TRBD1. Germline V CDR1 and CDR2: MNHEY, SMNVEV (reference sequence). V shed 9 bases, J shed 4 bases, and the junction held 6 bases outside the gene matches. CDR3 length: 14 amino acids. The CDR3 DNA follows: TGTGCCAGTCGGGACAGGGGGCGCTCCTATGGCTACACCTTC. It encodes CASRDRGRSYGYTF.

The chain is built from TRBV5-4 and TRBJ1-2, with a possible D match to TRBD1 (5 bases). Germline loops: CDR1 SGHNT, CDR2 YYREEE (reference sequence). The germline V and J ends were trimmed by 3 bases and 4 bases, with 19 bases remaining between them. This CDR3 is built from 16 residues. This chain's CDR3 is CASSSRLTGSLYGYTF. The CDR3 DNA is TGTGCCAGCAGCTCCCGCCTAACAGGAAGCCTCTATGGCTACACCTTC.

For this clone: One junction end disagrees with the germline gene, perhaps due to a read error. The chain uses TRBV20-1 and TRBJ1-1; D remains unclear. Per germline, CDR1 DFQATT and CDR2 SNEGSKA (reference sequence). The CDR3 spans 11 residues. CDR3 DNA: TGCAGTGCTAGAGATAACATTGAAGCTTTCTTT. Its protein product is CSARDNIEAFF.

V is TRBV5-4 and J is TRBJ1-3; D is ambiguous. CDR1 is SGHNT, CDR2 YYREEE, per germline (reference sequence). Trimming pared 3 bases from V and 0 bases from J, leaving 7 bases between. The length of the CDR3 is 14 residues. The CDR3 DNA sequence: TGTGCCAGCAGCTCACCCAGCTCTGGAAACACCATATATTTT. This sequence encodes CASSSPSSGNTIYF.

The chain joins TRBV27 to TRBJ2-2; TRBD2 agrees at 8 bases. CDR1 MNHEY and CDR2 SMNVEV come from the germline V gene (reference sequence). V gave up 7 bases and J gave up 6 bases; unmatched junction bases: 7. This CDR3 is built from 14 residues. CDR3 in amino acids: CASIPGGPPGELFF. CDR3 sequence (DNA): TGTGCCAGCATCCCGGGGGGGCCCCCCGGGGAGCTGTTTTTT.

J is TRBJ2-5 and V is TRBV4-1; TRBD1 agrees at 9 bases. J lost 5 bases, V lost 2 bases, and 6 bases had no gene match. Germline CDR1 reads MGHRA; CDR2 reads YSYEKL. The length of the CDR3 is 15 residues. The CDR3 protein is CASSQPDRGWETQYF. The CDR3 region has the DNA TGCGCCAGCAGCCAACCGGACAGGGGTTGGGAGACCCAGTACTTC.

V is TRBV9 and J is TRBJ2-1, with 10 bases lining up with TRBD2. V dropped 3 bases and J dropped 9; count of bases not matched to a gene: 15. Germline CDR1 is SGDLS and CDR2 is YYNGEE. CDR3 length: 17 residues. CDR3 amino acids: CASSAPSAGGLLPEQFF. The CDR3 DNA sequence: TGTGCCAGCAGCGCCCCGTCAGCGGGAGGGCTTCTTCCTGAGCAGTTCTTC. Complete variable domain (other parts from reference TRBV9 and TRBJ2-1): DSGVTQTPKHLITATGQRVTLRCSPRSGDLSVYWYQQSLDQGLQFLIQYYNGEERAKGNILERFSAQQFPDLHSELNLSSLELGDSALYFCASSAPSAGGLLPEQFFGPGTRLTVL.

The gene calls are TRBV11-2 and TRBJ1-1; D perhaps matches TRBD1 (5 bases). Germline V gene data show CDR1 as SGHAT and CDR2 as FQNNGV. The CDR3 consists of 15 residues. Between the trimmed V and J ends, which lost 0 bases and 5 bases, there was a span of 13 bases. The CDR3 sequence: CASSLDRWGETEAFF. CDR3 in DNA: TGTGCCAGCAGCTTAGACAGGTGGGGGGAAACTGAAGCTTTCTTT. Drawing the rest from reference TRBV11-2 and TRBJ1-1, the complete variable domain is EAGVAQSPRYKIIEKRQSVAFWCNPISGHATLYWYQQILGQGPKLLIQFQNNGVVDDSQLPKDRFSAERLKGVDSTLKIQPAKLEDSAVYLCASSLDRWGETEAFFGQGTRLTVV.